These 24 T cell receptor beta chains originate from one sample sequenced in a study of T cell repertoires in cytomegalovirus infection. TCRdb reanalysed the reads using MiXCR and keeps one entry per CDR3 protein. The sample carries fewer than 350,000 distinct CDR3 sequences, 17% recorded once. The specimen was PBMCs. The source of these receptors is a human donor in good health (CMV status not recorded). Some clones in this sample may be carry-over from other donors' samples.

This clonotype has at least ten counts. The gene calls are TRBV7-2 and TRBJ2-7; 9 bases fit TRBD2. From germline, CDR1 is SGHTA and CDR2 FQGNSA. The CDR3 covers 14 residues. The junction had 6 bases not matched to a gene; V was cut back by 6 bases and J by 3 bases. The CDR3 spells CASRISGGLYEQYF. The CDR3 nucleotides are TGTGCCAGCAGAATTAGCGGGGGACTCTACGAGCAGTACTTC.

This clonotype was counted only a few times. The CDR3 here is CASSRDSRQETQYF. CDR3 sequence (DNA): TGTGCCAGCAGTCGGGACAGTCGACAAGAGACCCAGTACTTC. The V call is TRBV11-3, the J call TRBJ2-5; 7 bases map to TRBD1. V trimming: 6 bases; J trimming: 2 bases; junction bases outside the gene matches: 6. The CDR3 totals 14 residues. Germline V gene lookup returns CDR1 SGHNT and CDR2 YENEEA.

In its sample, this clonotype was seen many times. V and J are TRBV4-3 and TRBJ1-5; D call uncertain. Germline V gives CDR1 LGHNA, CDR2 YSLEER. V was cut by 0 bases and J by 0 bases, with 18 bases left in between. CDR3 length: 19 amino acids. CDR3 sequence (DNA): TGCGCCAGCAGCCAAGAAGACGGGAGCGGGCGGTATAGCAATCAGCCCCAGCATTTT. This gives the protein CASSQEDGSGRYSNQPQHF.

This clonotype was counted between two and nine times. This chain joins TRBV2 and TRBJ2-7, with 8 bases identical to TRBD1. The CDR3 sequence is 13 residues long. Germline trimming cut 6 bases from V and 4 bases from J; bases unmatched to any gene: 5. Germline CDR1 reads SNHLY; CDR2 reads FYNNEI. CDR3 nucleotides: TGTGCCAGCAGCCAGACAGGGGATTACGAGCAGTACTTC. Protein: CASSQTGDYEQYF.

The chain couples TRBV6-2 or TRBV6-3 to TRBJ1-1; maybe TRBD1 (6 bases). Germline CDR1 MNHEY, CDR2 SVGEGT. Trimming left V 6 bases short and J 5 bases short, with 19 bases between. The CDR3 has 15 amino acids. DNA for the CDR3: TGTGCCAGCAGAGTCCCCGACAGGAGGTGGACTGAAGCTTTCTTT. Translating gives CASRVPDRRWTEAFF.

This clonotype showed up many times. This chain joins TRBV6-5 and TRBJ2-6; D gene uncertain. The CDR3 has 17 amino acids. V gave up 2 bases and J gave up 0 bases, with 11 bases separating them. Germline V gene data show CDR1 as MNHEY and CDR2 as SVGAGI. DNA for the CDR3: TGTGCCAGCAGTTACACCCCCCCGGGCTCTGGGGCCAACGTCCTGACTTTC. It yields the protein CASSYTPPGSGANVLTF.

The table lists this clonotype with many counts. The CDR3 coding sequence is TGTGCCAGCAGACCCGGACGGAGCCCTAATGAAAAACTGTTTTTT. It yields the protein CASRPGRSPNEKLFF. This chain links TRBV12-3 or TRBV12-4 with TRBJ1-4, with unresolved D. The length of the CDR3 is 15 residues. Trimming left V 6 bases short and J 3 bases short, with 14 bases between.

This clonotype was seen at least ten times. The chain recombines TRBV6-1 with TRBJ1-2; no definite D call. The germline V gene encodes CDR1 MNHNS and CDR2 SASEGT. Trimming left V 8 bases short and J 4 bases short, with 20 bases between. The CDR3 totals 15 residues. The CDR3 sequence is CASRLIAGSAYGYTF. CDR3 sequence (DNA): TGTGCCAGCCGCTTGATAGCGGGCAGCGCCTATGGCTACACCTTC.

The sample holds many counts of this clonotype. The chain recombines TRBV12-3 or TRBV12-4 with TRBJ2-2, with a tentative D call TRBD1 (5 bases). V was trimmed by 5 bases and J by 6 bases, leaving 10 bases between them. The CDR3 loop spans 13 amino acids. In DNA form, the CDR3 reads TGTGCCAGCAGTGATCAGGGCGCCGGGGAGCTGTTTTTT. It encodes CASSDQGAGELFF.

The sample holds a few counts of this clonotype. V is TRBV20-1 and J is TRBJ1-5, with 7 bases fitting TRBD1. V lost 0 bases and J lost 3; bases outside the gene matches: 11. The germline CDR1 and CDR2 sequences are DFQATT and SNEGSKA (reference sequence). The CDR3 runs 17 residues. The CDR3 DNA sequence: TGCAGTGCTAGAGATCCAGGGGGACTGGGAACCAATCAGCCCCAGCATTTT. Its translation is CSARDPGGLGTNQPQHF.

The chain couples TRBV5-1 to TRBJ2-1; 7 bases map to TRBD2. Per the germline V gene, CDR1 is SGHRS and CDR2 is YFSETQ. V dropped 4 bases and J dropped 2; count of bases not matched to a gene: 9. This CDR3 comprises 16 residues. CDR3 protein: CASSQQMGGAYNEQFF. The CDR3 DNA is TGCGCCAGCAGCCAGCAAATGGGGGGGGCCTACAATGAGCAGTTCTTC.

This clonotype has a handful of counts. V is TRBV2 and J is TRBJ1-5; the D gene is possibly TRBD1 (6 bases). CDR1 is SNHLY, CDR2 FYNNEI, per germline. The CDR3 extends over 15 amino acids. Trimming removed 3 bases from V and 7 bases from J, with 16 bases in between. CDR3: CASSEEETGGQPQHF. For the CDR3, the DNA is TGTGCCAGCAGTGAGGAGGAGACAGGAGGCCAGCCCCAGCATTTT.

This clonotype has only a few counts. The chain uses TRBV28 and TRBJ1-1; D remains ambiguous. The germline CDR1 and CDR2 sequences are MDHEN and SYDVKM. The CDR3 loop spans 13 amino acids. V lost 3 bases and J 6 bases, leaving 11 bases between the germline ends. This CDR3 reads CASSLRRRAEAFF. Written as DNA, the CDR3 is TGTGCCAGCAGTTTGAGACGAAGGGCTGAAGCTTTCTTT.

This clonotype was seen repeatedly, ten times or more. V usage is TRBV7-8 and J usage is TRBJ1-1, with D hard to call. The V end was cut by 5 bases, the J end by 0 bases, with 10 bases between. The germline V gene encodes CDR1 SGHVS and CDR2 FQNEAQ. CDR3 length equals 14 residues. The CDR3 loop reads CASSPGLMNTEAFF. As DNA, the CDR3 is TGTGCCAGCAGCCCCGGCCTTATGAACACTGAAGCTTTCTTT.

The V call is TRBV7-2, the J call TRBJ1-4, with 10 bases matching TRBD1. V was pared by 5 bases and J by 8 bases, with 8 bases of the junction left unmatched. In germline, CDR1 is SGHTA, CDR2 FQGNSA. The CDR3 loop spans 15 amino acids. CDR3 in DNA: TGTGCCAGCAGCCCCGACAGGGGGCCTTGGGAAAAACTGTTTTTT. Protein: CASSPDRGPWEKLFF.

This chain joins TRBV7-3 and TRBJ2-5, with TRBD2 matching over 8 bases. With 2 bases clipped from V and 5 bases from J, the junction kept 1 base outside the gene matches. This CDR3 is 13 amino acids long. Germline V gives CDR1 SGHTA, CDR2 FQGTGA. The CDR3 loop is CASSLREGETQYF. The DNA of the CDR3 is TGTGCCAGCAGCTTACGGGAGGGGGAGACCCAGTACTTC.

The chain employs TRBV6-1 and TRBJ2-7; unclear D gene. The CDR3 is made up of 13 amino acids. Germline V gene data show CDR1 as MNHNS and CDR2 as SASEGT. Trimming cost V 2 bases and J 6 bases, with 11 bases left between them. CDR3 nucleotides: TGTGCCAGCAGTGAATTTAGACTCCGCGAGCAGTACTTC. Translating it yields CASSEFRLREQYF.

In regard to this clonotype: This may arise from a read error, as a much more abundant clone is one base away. DNA of the CDR3: TGCGCCAGCAGCTTACAAAGGGACAATGAGCAGTTCTTC. The encoded protein is CASSLQRDNEQFF. The chain uses TRBV5-1 and TRBJ2-1; D is undetermined. Trimming left V 2 bases short and J 5 bases short, with 8 bases between. This CDR3 is built from 13 residues. The germline V gene has CDR1 SGHRS and CDR2 YFSETQ. The full variable domain, in which reference TRBV5-1 and TRBJ2-1 provide the parts outside the CDR3, is KAGVTQTPRYLIKTRGQQVTLSCSPISGHRSVSWYQQTPGQGLQFLFEYFSETQRNKGNFPGRFSGRQFSNSRSEMNVSTLELGDSALYLCASSLQRDNEQFFGPGTRLTVL.

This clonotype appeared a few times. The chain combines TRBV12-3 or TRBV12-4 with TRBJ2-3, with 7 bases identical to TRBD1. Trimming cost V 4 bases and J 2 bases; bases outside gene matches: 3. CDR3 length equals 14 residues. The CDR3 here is CASSSGTATDTQYF. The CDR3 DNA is TGTGCCAGCAGTTCCGGGACAGCCACAGATACGCAGTATTTT.

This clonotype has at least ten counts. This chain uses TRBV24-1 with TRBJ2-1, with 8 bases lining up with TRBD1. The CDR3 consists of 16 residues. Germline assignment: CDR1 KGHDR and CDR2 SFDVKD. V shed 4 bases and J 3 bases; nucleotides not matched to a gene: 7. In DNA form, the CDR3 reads TGTGCCACCAGTGACTATGGACAGGGAGGCTACAATGAGCAGTTCTTC. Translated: CATSDYGQGGYNEQFF.

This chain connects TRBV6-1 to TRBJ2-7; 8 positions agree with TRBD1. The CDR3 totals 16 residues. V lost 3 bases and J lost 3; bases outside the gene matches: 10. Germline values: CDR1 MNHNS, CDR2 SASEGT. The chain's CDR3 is CASSEGGQGSVYEQYF. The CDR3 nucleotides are TGTGCCAGCAGTGAGGGAGGACAGGGATCGGTCTACGAGCAGTACTTC.

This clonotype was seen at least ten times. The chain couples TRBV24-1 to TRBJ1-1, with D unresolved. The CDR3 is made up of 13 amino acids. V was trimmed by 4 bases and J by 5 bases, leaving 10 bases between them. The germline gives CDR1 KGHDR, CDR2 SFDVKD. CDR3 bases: TGTGCCACCAGTGACTCCCGTGGAACTGAAGCTTTCTTT. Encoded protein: CATSDSRGTEAFF.

The CDR3 region is CASSSSGGGEQYF. The CDR3 DNA follows: TGTGCCAGCTCATCTTCGGGGGGCGGCGAGCAGTACTTC. The V and J genes are TRBV18 and TRBJ2-7; the D gene is possibly TRBD2 (7 bases). Trimming removed 5 bases at V and 6 bases at J, with 14 bases between. The CDR3 spans 13 residues. Germline V gene sequence: CDR1 KGHSH, CDR2 LQKENI.

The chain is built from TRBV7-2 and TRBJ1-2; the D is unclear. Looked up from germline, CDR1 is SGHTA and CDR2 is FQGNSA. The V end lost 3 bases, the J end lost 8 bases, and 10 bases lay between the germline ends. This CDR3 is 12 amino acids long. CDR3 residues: CASSFNDAGYTF. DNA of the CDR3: TGTGCCAGCAGCTTTAATGACGCCGGCTACACCTTC.